These 3 T cell receptor beta chains came from one sample sequenced in a study of blood T cell repertoires in COVID-19. The data were produced by immunoSEQ multiplex PCR, yet TCRdb's version contains in-frame clones alone and is incomplete. The top ten clones hold over 2% of a sample with roughly 150,000 clones, more than 75% of them seen once. Sample: peripheral blood. The receptors were sampled from an elderly woman with COVID-19, enrolled during active disease.

The chain has TRBV21-1 and TRBJ2-3; the table assigns TRBD2, which was not confirmed against the DNA. TRBV21-1 is recorded as a pseudogene. The CDR3 has 19 residues. The CDR3 spells CASSKGRGGSPRGTDTQYF. CDR3 in DNA: TGTGCCAGCAGCAAAGGCCGTGGAGGGAGCCCAAGAGGCACAGATACGCAGTATTTT.

There are a few counts of this clone. This rearrangement joins TRBV7-3 to TRBJ1-1, with 7 nucleotides matching TRBD1. CDR3 length: 14 residues. The germline CDR1 and CDR2 sequences are SGHTA and FQGTGA. With 5 bases clipped from V and 0 bases from J, the junction kept 3 bases outside the gene matches. As DNA, the CDR3 is TGTGCCAGCAGCCAAGGGACAGTGAACACTGAAGCTTTCTTT. Its protein product is CASSQGTVNTEAFF.

The chain employs TRBV11-2 and TRBJ2-3; 9 nucleotides agree with TRBD2. CDR1 and CDR2 (germline): SGHAT, FQNNGV. V dropped 2 bases and J dropped 10; count of bases not matched to a gene: 13. This CDR3 has 16 amino acids. The CDR3 spells CASSLMVAGGPQSQYF. Here the CDR3 DNA reads TGTGCCAGCAGCTTAATGGTCGCGGGAGGGCCTCAATCGCAGTATTTT.